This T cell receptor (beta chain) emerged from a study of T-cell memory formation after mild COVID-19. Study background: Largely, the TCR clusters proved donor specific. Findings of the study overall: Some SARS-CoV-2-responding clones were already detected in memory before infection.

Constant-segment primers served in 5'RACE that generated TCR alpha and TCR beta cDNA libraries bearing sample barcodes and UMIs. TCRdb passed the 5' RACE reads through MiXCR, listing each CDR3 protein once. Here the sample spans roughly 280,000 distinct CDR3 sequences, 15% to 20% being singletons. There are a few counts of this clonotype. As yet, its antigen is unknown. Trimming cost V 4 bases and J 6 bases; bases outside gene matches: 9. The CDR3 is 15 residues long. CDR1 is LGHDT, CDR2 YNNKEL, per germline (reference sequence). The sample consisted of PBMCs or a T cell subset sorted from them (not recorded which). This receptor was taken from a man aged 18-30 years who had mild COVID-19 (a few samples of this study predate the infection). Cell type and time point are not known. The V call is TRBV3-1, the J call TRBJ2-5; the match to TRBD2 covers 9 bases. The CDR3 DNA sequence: TGTGCCAGCAGCCTTGTGAGGGGGACTAGCAAGACCCAGTACTTC. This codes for CASSLVRGTSKTQYF.